This entry is about one T cell receptor beta chain. The antigen is not known. One junction end disagrees with the germline gene, perhaps due to a read error. CDR1 is WSHSY and CDR2 is SAAADI in the germline V gene. This CDR3 is 14 amino acids long. Multiple V-beta primers and a C-beta primer amplified TCRB from RNA. TCRB-specific cDNA synthesis used 0.45 to 0.5 ug of total RNA. Unique molecular identifiers were not described for the libraries. TCRdb ran MiXCR on the multiplex PCR reads and lists one entry per CDR3 protein. The sample lists about 8,400 distinct CDR3 sequences; around 74% were seen once. The data are from a study of tumor-infiltrating lymphocytes in glioblastoma multiforme. General study points: Only one glioblastoma patient had TCR and mutation analysis.

The TCR sequence derives from a male donor with glioblastoma. The specimen was brain tumor tissue. This chain links TRBV10-2 with TRBJ2-1; TRBD2 matches at 9 bases. CDR3 DNA sequence: TGCGCCAGCAATGGAAGCGGGAGGTACAGTGAGCAGTTCTTC. Amino acids: CASNGSGRYSEQFF.